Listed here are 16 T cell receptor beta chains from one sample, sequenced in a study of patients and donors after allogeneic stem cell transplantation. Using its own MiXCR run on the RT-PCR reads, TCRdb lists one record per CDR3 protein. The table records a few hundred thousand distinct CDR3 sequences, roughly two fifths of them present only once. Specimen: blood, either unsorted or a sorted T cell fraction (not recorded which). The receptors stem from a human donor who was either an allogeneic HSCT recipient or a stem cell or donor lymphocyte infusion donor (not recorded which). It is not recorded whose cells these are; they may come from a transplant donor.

The CDR3 region is CASVQGGVPDTQYF. CDR3 bases: TGCGCCAGCGTCCAGGGTGGTGTCCCAGATACGCAGTATTTT. The chain is built from TRBV5-1 and TRBJ2-3; tentatively, D is TRBD1 (5 bases). Germline V gene lookup returns CDR1 SGHRS and CDR2 YFSETQ. Trimming took off 7 bases at V and 4 bases at J, with 16 bases between the two ends. The CDR3 length is 14 residues.

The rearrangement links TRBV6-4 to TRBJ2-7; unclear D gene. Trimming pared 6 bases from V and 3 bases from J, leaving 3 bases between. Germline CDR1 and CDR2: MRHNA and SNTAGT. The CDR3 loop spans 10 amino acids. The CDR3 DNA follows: TGTGCCAGCAGACGCTACGAGCAGTACTTC. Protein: CASRRYEQYF.

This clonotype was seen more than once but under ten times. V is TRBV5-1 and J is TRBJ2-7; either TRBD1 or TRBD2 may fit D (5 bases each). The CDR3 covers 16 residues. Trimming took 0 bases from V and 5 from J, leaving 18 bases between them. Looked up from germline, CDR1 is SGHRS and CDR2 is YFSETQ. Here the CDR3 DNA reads TGCGCCAGCAGCTTGGGGACCGGGACCCCCGGTAACGAGCAGTACTTC. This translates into CASSLGTGTPGNEQYF.

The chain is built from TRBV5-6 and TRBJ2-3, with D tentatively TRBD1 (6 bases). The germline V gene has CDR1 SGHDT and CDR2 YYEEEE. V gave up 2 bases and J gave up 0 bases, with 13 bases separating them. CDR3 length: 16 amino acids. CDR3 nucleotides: TGTGCCAGCAGCTTCCGTGGGACAATTAGCACAGATACGCAGTATTTT. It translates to CASSFRGTISTDTQYF.

The CDR3 spells CSVVGGGNTIYF. As DNA, the CDR3 is TGCAGCGTTGTAGGGGGTGGAAACACCATATATTTT. The chain links TRBV29-1 to TRBJ1-3; TRBD1 is a possible D gene (6 bases). V was clipped by 4 bases and J by 3 bases, with 7 bases between them. The CDR3 consists of 12 residues. Germline CDR1 and CDR2: SQVTM and ANQGSEA.

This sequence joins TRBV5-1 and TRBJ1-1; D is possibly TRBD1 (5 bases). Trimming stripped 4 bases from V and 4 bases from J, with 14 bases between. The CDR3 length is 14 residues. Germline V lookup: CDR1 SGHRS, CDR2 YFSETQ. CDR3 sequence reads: CASSTTGGVTEAFF. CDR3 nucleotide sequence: TGCGCCAGCAGCACCACGGGGGGAGTCACTGAAGCTTTCTTT. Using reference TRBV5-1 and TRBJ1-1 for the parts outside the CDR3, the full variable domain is KAGVTQTPRYLIKTRGQQVTLSCSPISGHRSVSWYQQTPGQGLQFLFEYFSETQRNKGNFPGRFSGRQFSNSRSEMNVSTLELGDSALYLCASSTTGGVTEAFFGQGTRLTVV.

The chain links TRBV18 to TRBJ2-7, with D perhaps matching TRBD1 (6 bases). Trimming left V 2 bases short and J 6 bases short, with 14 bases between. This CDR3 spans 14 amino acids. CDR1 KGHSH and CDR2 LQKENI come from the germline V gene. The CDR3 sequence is CASSPGTKVGEQYF. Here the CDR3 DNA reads TGTGCCAGCTCACCAGGGACAAAAGTCGGCGAGCAGTACTTC.

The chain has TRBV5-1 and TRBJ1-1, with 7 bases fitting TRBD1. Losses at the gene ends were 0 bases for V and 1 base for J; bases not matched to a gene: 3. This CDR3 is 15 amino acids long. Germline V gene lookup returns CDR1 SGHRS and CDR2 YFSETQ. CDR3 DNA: TGCGCCAGCAGCTTGGGGACAGGCTGGAACACTGAAGCTTTCTTT. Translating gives CASSLGTGWNTEAFF.

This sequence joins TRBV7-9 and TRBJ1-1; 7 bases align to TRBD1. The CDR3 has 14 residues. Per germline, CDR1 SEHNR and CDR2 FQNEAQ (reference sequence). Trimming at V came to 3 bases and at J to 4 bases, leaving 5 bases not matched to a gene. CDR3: CASSFGQEGTEAFF. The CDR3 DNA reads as TGTGCCAGCAGCTTCGGACAGGAGGGCACTGAAGCTTTCTTT.

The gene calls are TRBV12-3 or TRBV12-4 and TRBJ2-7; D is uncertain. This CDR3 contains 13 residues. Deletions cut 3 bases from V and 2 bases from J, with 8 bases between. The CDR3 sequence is CASSFSAPYEQYF. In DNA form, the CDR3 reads TGTGCCAGCAGTTTTAGTGCTCCCTACGAGCAGTACTTC.

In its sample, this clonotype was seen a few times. The CDR3 region is CSVELGQLQYF. CDR3 DNA: TGCAGCGTTGAATTGGGACAGCTTCAGTACTTC. This rearrangement joins TRBV29-1 to TRBJ2-4, with 7 bases lining up with TRBD1. The CDR3 is 11 residues long. V was clipped by 2 bases and J by 11 bases; unmatched bases: 3. Germline CDR1 reads SQVTM; CDR2 reads ANQGSEA.

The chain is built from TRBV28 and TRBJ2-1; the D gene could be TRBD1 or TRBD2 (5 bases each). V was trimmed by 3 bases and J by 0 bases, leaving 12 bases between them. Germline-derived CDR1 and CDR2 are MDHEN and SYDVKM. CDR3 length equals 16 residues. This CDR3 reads CASSFPRDPSYNEQFF. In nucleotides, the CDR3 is TGTGCCAGCAGTTTCCCCCGGGACCCCTCCTACAATGAGCAGTTCTTC.

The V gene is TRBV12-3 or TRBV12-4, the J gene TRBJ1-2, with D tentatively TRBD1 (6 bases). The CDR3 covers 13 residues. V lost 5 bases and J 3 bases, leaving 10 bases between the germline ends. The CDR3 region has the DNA TGTGCCAGCAGTGGAGGACAGTACTATGGCTACACCTTC. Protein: CASSGGQYYGYTF.

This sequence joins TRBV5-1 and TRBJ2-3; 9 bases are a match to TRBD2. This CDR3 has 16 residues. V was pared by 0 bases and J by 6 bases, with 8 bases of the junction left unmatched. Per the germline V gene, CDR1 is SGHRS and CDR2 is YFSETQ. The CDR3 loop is CASSLGQTSGHDTQYF. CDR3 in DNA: TGCGCCAGCAGCTTGGGTCAGACTAGCGGCCATGATACGCAGTATTTT.

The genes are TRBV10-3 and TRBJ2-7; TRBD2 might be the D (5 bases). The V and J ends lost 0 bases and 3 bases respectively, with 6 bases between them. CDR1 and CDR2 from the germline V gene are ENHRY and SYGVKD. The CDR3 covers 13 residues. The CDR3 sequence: CAISESEGYEQYF. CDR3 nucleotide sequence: TGTGCCATCAGTGAGTCTGAGGGCTACGAGCAGTACTTC.

The CDR3 nucleotides are TGTGCCAGCAGTTTAATGTGGGGGGTTGCCTACGAGCAGTACTTC. Amino acid sequence: CASSLMWGVAYEQYF. The chain is built from TRBV12-3 or TRBV12-4 and TRBJ2-7; a weak D match, TRBD2 (6 bases). The CDR3 length is 15 residues. Trimming took 2 bases from V and 2 from J, leaving 13 bases between them.